This T cell receptor (beta chain) is drawn from a study of T cells expressing NK-cell markers. A note on this clonotype: Its antigen is currently unknown.

CDR1 is ENHRY, CDR2 SYGVKD, per germline. This CDR3 spans 17 amino acids. General study results and limits: Dominance of the CD3+CD56-NKG2C+ fraction by these clonotypes also held in several donors.

It was by 5'RACE template switching with UMIs that TCR beta cDNA was made. For each CDR3 protein, TCRdb gives one entry from its re-call of the 5' RACE reads, without DNA. Its table lists fewer than 550,000 distinct CDR3 sequences. The sequence came from a woman in her fifties or sixties in good health. The material sequenced was blood T cells: a sorted CD56 or NKG2C T cell subset, CD4+ or CD8+ T cells, or bulk PBMC T cells (not recorded which). V usage is TRBV10-3 and J usage is TRBJ2-1; TCRdb gives TRBD2 as the D gene, but with no DNA this cannot be confirmed. The CDR3 sequence is CAISEVSSGRSYNEQFF.